This TCR beta chain was identified during a study of Graves' ophthalmopathy and Graves' hyperthyroidism. In regard to this clonotype: The antigen is not known. At one end the junction does not follow the germline gene, possibly because of a read error.

Points from the study as a whole: Most thyroid clonotypes expanded beyond 0.001 frequency were also found in blood. The model forecast ophthalmopathy progression, reaching over 70% sensitivity and 72.22% specificity.

CDR1 is SNHLY, CDR2 FYNNEI, per germline. The CDR3 sequence is 14 residues long. RNA served as the template for amplifying TCR beta CDR3 regions. First-round RT-PCR with HTBI primers preceded a second-round multiplex PCR. TCRdb used MiXCR to reprocess the multiplex PCR reads, holding one entry per CDR3 protein. The repertoire holds hundreds of thousands of distinct CDR3 sequences, with over 40% as singletons. Other autoimmune diseases, uncontrolled infections, pregnancy and lactation each led to patient exclusion. This clonotype was obtained from an adult man with Graves' ophthalmopathy. The genes are TRBV2 and TRBJ2-5; 7 nucleotides align to TRBD1. Sequenced sample: peripheral blood. The CDR3 loop reads CASSTDRAQKTQYF. Written as DNA, the CDR3 is TGTGCCAGCAGTACTGACAGGGCCCAAAAGACCCAGTACTTC.